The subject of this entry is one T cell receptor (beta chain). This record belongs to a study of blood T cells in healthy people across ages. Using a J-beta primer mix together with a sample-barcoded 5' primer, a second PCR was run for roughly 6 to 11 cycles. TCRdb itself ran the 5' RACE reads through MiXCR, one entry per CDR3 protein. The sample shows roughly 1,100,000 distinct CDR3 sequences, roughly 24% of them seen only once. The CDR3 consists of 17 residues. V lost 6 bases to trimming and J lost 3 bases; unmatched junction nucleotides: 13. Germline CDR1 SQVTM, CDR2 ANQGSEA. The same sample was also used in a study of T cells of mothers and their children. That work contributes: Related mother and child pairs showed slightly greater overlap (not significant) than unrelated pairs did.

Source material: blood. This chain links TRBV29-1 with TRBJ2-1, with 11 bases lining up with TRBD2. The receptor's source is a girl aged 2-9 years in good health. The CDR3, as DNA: TGCAGCGTGGATTCCCTAGCGGGAGGTTCTGGCTACAATGAGCAGTTCTTC. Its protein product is CSVDSLAGGSGYNEQFF.